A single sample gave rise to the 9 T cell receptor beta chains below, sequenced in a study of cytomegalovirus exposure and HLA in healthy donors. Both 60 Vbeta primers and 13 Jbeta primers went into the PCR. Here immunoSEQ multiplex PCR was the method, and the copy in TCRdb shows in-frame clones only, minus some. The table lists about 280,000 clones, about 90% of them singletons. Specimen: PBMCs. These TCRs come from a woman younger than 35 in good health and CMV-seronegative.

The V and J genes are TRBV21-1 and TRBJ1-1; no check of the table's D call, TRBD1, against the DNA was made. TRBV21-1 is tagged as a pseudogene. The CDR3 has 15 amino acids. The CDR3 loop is CASSKSGTAYTEAFF. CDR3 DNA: TGTGCCAGCAGCAAATCCGGGACAGCCTACACTGAAGCTTTCTTT.

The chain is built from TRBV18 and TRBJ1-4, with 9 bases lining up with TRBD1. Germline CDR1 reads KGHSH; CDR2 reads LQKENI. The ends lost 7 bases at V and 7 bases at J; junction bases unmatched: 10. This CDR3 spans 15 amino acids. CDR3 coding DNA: TGTGCCAGCTTCAATCCGGGACAGGGTAGTGAAAAACTGTTTTTT. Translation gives CASFNPGQGSEKLFF. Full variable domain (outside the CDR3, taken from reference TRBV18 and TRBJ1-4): NAGVMQNPRHLVRRRGQEARLRCSPMKGHSHVYWYRQLPEEGLKFMVYLQKENIIDESGMPKERFSAEFPKEGPSILRIQQVVRGDSAAYFCASFNPGQGSEKLFFGSGTQLSVL.

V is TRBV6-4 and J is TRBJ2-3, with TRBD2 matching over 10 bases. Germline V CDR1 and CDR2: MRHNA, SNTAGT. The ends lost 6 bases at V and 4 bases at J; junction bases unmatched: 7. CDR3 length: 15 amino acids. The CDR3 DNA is TGTGCCAGCAGCCCTGGAGCGGGGGGGGCAGATACGCAGTATTTT. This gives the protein CASSPGAGGADTQYF.

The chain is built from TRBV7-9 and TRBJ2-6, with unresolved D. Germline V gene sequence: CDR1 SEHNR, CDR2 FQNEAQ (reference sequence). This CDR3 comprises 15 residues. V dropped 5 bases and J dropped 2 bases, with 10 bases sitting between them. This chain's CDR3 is CASSADKTGANVLTF. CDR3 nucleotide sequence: TGTGCCAGCAGCGCCGACAAAACTGGGGCCAACGTCCTGACTTTC.

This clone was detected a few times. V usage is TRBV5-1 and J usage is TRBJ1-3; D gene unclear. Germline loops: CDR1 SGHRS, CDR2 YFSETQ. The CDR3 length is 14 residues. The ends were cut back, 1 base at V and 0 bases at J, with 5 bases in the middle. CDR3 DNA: TGCGCCAGCAGCTTGACCAGCTCTGGAAACACCATATATTTT. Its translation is CASSLTSSGNTIYF.

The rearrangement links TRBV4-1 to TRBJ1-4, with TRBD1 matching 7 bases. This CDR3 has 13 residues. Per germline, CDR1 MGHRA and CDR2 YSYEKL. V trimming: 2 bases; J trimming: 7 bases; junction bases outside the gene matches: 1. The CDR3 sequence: CASSQRDSEKLFF. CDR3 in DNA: TGCGCCAGCAGCCAACGGGACAGTGAAAAACTGTTTTTT.

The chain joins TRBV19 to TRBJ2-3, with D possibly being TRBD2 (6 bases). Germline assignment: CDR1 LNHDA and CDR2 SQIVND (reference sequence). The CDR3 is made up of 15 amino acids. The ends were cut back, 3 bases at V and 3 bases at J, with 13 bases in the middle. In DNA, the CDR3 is TGTGCCAGTAGTATTGTACTAGCCAAGACAGATACGCAGTATTTT. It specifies CASSIVLAKTDTQYF.

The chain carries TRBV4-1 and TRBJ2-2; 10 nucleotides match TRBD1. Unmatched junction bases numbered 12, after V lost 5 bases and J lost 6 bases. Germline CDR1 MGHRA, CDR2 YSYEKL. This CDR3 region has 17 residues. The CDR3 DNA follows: TGCGCCAGCAGCTCATCATCCGGGACAGGGGCCCCCGGGGAGCTGTTTTTT. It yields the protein CASSSSSGTGAPGELFF.

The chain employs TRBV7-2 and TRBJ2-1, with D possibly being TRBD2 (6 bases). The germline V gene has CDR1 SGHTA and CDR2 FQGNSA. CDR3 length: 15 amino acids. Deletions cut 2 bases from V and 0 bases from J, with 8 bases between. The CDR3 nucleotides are TGTGCCAGCAGCTTACGGGGACTCTCCTACAATGAGCAGTTCTTC. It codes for CASSLRGLSYNEQFF.